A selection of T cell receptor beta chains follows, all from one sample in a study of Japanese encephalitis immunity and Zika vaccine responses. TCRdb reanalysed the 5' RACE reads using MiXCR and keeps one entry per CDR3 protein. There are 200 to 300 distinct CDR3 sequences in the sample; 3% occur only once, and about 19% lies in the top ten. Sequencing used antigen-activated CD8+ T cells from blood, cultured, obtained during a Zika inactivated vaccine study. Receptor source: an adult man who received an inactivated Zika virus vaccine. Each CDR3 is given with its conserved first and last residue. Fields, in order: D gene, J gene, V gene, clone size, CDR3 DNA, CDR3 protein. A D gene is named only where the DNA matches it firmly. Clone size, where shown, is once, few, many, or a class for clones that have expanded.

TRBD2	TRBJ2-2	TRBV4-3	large	TGCGCCAGCAGCCAAGAGGAGCGGGGGGGCCCCGGGGAGCTGTTTTTT	CASSQEERGGPGELFF
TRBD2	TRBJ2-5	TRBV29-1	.	TGCAGCGGAGGATCGAGCGGGGCACTTTCGCGTACCCAGTACTTC	CSGGSSGALSRTQYF
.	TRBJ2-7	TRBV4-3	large	TGCGCCAGCAGCCAAGAGGGAGGAACAGCCTACGAGCAGTACTTC	CASSQEGGTAYEQYF
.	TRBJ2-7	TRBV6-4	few	TGTGCCAGATGCGATCGGGGTAGGTACGAGCAGTACTTC	CARCDRGRYEQYF
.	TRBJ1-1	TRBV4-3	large	TGCGCCAGCAGCCAAGCGGGAGAGGGGGGGACTGAAGCTTTCTTT	CASSQAGEGGTEAFF
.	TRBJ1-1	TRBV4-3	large	TGCGCCAGCAGCCAAGTGAGGGACCGGAACACTGAAGCTTTCTTT	CASSQVRDRNTEAFF
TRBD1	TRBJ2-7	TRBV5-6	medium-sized	TGTGCCAGCAGCTCGCCGACAGGGGCGTACGAGCAGTACTTC	CASSSPTGAYEQYF
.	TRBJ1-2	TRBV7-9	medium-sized	TGTGCCAGCAGCTTAGTAGGTCAGGTCTATGGCTACACCTTC	CASSLVGQVYGYTF
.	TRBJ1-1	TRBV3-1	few	TGTGCCAGCAGCCAAGAAAGTGGGGAGAACACTGAAGCTTTCTTT	CASSQESGENTEAFF
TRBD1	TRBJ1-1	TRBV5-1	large	TGCGCCAGCAGCTCTCCATCCGGGACAGAAAATTACGAAGCTTTCTTT	CASSSPSGTENYEAFF
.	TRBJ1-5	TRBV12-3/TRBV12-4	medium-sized	TGTGCCAGCAGCTTGGGGGTGTTTACGACCCAGCATTTT	CASSLGVFTTQHF
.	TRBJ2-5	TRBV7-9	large	TGTGCCAGCAGCTTAGCGCAGGGGTTTGAGACCCAGTACTTC	CASSLAQGFETQYF
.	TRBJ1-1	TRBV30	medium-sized	TGTGCCTGGGCCCAGGATTACACTGAAGCTTTCTTT	CAWAQDYTEAFF
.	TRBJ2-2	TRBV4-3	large	TGCGCCAGCAGAGGGGGGGCCGGGGAGCTGTTTTTT	CASRGGAGELFF
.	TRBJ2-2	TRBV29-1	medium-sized	TGCAGCGTTGGTGCAATCTACACCGGGGAGCTGTTTTTT	CSVGAIYTGELFF
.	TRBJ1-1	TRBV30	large	TGTGCCTGCGCGGGGGGTCGAGTCACTGAAGCTTTCTTT	CACAGGRVTEAFF
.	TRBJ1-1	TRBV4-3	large	TGCGCCAGCAGCCAAGGGTACACTGAAGCTTTCTTT	CASSQGYTEAFF
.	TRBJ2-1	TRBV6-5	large	TGTGCCAGCAGTTACGACGCGCTAGGCCACAATGAGCAGTTCTTC	CASSYDALGHNEQFF
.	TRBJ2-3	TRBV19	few	TGTGCCAGTAGATGGAGGACAGCTAGCACAGATACGCAGTATTTT	CASRWRTASTDTQYF